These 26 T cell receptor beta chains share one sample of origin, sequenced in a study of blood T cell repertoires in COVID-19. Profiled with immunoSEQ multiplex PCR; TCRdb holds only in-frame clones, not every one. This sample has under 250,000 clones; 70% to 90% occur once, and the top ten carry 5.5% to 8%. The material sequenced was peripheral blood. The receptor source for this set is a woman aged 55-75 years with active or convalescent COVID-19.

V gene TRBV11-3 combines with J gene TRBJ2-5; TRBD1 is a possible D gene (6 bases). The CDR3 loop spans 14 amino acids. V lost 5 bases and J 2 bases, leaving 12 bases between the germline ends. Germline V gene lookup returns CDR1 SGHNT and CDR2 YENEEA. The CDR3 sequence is CASSPRDKQETQYF. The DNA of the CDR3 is TGTGCCAGCAGCCCCCGGGACAAGCAAGAGACCCAGTACTTC.

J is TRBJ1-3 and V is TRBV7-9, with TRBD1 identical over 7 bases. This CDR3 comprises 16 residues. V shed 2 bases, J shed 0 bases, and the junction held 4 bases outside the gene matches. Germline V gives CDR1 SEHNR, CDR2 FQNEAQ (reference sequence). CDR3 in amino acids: CASSLSGQNSGNTIYF. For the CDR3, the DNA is TGTGCCAGCAGCTTATCGGGACAGAACTCTGGAAACACCATATATTTT.

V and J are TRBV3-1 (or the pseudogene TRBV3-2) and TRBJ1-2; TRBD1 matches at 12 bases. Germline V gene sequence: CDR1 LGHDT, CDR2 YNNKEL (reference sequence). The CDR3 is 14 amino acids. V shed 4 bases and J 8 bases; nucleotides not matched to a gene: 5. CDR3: CASSPGTGGRGYTF. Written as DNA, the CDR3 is TGTGCCAGCAGCCCAGGGACAGGGGGCCGGGGCTACACCTTC.

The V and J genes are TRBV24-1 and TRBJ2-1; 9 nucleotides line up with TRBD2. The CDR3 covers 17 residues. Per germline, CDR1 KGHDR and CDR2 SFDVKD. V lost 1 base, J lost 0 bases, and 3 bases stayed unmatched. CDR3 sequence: CATSDLGSGSSYNEQFF. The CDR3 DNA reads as TGTGCCACCAGTGATTTAGGTAGCGGGAGCTCCTACAATGAGCAGTTCTTC.

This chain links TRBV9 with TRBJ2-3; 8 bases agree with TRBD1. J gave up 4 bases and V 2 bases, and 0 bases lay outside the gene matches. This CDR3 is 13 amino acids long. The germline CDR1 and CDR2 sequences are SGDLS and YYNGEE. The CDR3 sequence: CASSVTGADTQYF. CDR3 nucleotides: TGTGCCAGCAGCGTGACAGGGGCAGATACGCAGTATTTT.

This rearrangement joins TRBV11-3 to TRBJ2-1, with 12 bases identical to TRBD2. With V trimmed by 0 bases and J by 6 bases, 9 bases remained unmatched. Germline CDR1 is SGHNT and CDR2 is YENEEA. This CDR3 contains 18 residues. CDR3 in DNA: TGTGCCAGCAGCTTAGAACTAGCGGGAGGCTTTAATTCCAATGAGCAGTTCTTC. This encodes CASSLELAGGFNSNEQFF.

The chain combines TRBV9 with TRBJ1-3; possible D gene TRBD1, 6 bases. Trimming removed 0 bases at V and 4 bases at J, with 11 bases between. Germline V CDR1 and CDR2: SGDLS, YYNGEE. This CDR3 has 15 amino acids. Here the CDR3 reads CASSVAPGAGNTIYF. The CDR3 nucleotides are TGTGCCAGCAGCGTAGCTCCAGGGGCAGGAAACACCATATATTTT.

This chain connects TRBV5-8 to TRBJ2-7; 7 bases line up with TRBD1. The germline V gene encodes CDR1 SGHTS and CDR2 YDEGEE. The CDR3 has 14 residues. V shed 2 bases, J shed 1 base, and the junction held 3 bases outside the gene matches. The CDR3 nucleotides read TGTGCCAGCAGCTTCCGGGACAGATCCTACGAGCAGTACTTC. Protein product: CASSFRDRSYEQYF.

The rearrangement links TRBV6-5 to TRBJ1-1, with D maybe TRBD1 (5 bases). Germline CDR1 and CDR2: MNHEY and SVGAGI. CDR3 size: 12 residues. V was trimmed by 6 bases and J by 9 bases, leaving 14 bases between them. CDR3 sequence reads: CASRADSFKAFF. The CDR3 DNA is TGTGCCAGCAGGGCCGACAGTTTTAAAGCTTTCTTT.

The CDR3 loop is CASSRGFGREETQYF. CDR3 sequence (DNA): TGTGCCAGCTCACGGGGTTTTGGCAGGGAAGAGACCCAGTACTTC. The chain uses TRBV18 and TRBJ2-5, with D possibly TRBD1 on 5 matching bases. V lost 4 bases, J lost 3 bases, and 15 bases lay in between. Germline V gene sequence: CDR1 KGHSH, CDR2 LQKENI. This CDR3 comprises 15 residues.

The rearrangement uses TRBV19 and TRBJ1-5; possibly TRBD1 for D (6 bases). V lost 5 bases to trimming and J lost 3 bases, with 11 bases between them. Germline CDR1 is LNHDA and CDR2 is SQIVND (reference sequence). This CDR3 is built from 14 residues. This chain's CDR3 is CASSRGQFNQPQHF. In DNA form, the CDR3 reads TGTGCCAGTAGTCGCGGACAGTTCAATCAGCCCCAGCATTTT. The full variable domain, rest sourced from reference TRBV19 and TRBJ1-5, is DGGITQSPKYLFRKEGQNVTLSCEQNLNHDAMYWYRQDPGQGLRLIYYSQIVNDFQKGDIAEGYSVSREKKESFPLTVTSAQKNPTAFYLCASSRGQFNQPQHFGDGTRLSIL.

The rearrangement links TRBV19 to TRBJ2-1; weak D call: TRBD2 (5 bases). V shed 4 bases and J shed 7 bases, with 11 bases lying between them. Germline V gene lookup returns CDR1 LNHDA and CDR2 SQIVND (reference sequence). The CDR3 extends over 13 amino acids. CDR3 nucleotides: TGTGCCAGTAGTAAGGGAGTGGGGAATGAGCAGTTCTTC. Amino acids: CASSKGVGNEQFF.

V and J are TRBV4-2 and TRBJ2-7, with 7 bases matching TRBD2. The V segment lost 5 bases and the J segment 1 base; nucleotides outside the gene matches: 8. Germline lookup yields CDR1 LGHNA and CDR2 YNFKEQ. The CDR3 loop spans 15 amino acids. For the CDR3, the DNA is TGTGCCAGCAGCTTGGGTGTCGGGGGGTCCTACGAGCAGTACGTC. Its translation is CASSLGVGGSYEQYV.

The CDR3 reads CASAGQGKGYGYTF. CDR3 nucleotide sequence: TGTGCCTCAGCGGGACAGGGGAAAGGGTATGGCTACACCTTC. The J gene is TRBJ1-2, the V gene TRBV19; the match to TRBD1 covers 10 bases. Trimming cost V 11 bases and J 5 bases; bases outside gene matches: 11. The CDR3 totals 14 residues. Germline V lookup: CDR1 LNHDA, CDR2 SQIVND (reference sequence).

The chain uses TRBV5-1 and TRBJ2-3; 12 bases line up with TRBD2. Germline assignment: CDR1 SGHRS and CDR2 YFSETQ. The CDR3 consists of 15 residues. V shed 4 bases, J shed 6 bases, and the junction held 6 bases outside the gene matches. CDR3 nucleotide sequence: TGCGCCAGCAGCAGGGGACTAGCGGGTAGGGATACGCAGTATTTT. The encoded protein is CASSRGLAGRDTQYF.

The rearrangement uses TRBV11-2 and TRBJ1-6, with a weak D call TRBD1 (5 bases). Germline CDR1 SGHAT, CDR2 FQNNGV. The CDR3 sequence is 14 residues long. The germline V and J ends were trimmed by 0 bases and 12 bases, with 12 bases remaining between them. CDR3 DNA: TGTGCCAGCAGCTTAGAACAGGTCCACGGACCCCTCCACTTT. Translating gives CASSLEQVHGPLHF.

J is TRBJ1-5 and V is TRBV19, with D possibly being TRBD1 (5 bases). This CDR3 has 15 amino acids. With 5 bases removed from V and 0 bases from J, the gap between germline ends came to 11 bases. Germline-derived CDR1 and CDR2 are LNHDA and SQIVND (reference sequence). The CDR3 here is CASSQQVYSNQPQHF. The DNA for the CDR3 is TGTGCCAGTAGTCAACAGGTTTATAGCAATCAGCCCCAGCATTTT.

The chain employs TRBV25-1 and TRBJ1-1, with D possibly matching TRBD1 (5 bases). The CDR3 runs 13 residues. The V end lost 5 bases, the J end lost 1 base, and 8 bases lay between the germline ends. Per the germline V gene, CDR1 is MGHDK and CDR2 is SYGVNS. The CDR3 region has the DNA TGTGCCAGCAGTCGACAGCAGAACACTGAAGCTTTCTTT. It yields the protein CASSRQQNTEAFF.

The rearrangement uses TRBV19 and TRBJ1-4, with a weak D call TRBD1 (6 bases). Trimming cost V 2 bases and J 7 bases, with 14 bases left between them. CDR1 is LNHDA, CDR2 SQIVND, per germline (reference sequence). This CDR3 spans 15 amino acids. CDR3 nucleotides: TGTGCCAGTAGTATAAGGGCAGGGGTGGGTGAAAAACTGTTTTTT. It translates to CASSIRAGVGEKLFF.

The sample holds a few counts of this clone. This chain's CDR3 is CATGGGTHNSPLHF. For the CDR3, the DNA is TGTGCCACCGGGGGAGGGACCCACAATTCACCCCTCCACTTT. The rearrangement uses TRBV10-3 and TRBJ1-6; D perhaps matches TRBD1 (5 bases). The CDR3 has 14 residues. Germline CDR1 ENHRY, CDR2 SYGVKD. Trimming stripped 10 bases from V and 7 bases from J, with 17 bases between.

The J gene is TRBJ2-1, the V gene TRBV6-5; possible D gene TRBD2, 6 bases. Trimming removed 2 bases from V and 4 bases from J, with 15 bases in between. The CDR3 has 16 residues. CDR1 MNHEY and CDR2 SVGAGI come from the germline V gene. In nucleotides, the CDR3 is TGTGCCAGCAGTTACGGTGCGGGAACCCATTACAATGAGCAGTTCTTC. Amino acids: CASSYGAGTHYNEQFF.

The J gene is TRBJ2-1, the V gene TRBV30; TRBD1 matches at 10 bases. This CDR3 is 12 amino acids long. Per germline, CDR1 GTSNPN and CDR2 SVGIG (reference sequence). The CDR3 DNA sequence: TGTGCGGGACAGGGGACTTTGAATGAGCAGTTCTTC. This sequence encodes CAGQGTLNEQFF.

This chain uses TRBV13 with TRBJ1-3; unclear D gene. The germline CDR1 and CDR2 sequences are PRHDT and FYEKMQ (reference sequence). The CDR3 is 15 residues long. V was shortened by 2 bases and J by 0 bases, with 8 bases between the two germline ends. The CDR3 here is CASSLYTPSGNTIYF. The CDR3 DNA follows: TGTGCCAGCAGCTTATACACACCCTCTGGAAACACCATATATTTT.

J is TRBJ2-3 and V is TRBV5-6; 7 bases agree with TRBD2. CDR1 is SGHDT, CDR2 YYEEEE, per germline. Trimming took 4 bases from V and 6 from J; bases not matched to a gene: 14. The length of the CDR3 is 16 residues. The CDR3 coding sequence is TGTGCCAGCAGCGAGCCTAGCGGCCATGGCTGGGATACGCAGTATTTT. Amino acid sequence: CASSEPSGHGWDTQYF.

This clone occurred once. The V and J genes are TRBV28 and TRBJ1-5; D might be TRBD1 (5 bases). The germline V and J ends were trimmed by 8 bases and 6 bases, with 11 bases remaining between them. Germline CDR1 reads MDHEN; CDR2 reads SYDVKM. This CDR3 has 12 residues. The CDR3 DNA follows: TGTGCCAGCCGGGCGGGGGGTCAGCCCCAGCATTTT. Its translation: CASRAGGQPQHF.

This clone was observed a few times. The CDR3 here is CASRSGAGGNSPLHF. The DNA of the CDR3 is TGTGCCAGCAGATCAGGGGCAGGGGGTAATTCACCCCTCCACTTT. The rearrangement joins TRBV2 to TRBJ1-6, with 7 bases lining up with TRBD1. The V segment lost 6 bases and the J segment 6 bases; nucleotides outside the gene matches: 8. Germline CDR1 and CDR2: SNHLY and FYNNEI. The CDR3 is made up of 15 amino acids.